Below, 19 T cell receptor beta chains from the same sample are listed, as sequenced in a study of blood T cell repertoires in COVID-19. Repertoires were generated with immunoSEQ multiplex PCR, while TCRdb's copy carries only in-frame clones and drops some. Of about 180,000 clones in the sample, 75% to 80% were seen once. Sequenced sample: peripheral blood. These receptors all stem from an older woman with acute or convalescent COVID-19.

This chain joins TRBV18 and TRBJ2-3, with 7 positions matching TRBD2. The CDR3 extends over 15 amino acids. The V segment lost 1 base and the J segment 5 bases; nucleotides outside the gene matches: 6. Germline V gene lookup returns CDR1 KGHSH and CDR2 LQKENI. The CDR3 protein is CASSPLAGVGDTQYF. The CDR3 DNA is TGTGCCAGCTCACCACTGGCGGGAGTAGGAGATACGCAGTATTTT.

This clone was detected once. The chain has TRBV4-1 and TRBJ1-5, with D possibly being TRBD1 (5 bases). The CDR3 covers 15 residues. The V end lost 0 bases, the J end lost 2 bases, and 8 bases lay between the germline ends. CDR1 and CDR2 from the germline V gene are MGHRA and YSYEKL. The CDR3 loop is CASSQDSRGNQPQHF. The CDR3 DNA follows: TGCGCCAGCAGCCAAGATTCCAGGGGCAATCAGCCCCAGCATTTT.

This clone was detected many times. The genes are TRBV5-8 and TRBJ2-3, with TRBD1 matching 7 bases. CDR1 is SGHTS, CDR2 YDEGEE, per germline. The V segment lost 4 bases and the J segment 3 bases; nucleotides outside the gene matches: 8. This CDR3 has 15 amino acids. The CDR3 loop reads CASSLHQGVTDTQYF. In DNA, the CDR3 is TGTGCCAGCAGCCTCCATCAGGGGGTTACAGATACGCAGTATTTT.

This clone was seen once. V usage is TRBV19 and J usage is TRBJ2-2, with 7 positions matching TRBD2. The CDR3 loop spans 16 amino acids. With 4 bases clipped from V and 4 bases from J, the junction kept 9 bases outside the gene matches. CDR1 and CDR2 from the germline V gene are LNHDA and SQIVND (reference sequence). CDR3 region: CASSRTWAGVTGELFF. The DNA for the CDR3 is TGTGCCAGTAGTAGGACATGGGCGGGAGTCACCGGGGAGCTGTTTTTT.

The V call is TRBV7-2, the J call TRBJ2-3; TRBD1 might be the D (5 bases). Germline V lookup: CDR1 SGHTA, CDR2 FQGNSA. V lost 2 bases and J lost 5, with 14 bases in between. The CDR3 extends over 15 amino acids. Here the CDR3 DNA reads TGTGCCAGCAGCTTAACTATGGGGCGTGAAGATACGCAGTATTTT. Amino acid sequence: CASSLTMGREDTQYF.

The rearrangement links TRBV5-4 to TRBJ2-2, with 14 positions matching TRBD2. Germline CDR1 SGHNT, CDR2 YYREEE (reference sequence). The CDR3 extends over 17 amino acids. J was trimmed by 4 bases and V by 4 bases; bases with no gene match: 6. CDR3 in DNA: TGTGCCAGCAGCATGGGACTAGCGGGAGATGGCACCGGGGAGCTGTTTTTT. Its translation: CASSMGLAGDGTGELFF. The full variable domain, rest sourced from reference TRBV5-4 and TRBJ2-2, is ETGVTQSPTHLIKTRGQQVTLRCSSQSGHNTVSWYQQALGQGPQFIFQYYREEENGRGNFPPRFSGLQFPNYSSELNVNALELDDSALYLCASSMGLAGDGTGELFFGEGSRLTVL.

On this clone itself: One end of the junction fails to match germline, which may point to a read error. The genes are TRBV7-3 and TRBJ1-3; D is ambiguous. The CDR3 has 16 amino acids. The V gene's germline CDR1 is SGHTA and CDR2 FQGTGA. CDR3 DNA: TGTACCAGCAGCTTGGCCCCCGGGGACTCTGGAAACACCATATATTTT. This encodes CTSSLAPGDSGNTIYF.

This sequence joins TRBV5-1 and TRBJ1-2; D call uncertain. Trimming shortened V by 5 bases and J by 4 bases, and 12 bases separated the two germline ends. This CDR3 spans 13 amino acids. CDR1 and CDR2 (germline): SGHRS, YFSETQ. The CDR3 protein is CASSVEGIYGYTF. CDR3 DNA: TGCGCCAGCAGTGTGGAGGGTATCTATGGCTACACCTTC.

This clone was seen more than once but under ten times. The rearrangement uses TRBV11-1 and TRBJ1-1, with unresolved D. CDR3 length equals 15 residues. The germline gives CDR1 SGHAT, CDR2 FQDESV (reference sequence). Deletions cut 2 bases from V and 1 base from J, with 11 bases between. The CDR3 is CASSLRPVGNTEAFF. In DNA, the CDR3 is TGTGCCAGCAGCTTACGTCCGGTTGGGAACACTGAAGCTTTCTTT.

For the CDR3, the DNA is TGTGCCAGCTCCCCAGCGGGAGTCTCTGGGGCCAACGTCCTGACTTTC. It translates to CASSPAGVSGANVLTF. The V gene is TRBV18, the J gene TRBJ2-6; 8 bases align to TRBD2. The CDR3 totals 16 residues. Trimming cost V 6 bases and J 0 bases; bases outside gene matches: 4. Germline lookup yields CDR1 KGHSH and CDR2 LQKENI.

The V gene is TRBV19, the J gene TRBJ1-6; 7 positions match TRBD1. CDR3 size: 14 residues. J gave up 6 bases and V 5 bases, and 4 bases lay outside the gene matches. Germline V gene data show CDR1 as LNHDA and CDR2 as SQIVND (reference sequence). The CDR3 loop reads CASSAQGRNSPLHF. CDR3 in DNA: TGTGCCAGTAGTGCACAGGGGCGTAATTCACCCCTCCACTTT.

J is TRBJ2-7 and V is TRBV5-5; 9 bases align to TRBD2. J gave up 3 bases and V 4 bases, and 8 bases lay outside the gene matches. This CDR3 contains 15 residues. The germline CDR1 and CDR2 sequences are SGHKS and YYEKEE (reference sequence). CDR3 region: CASSPEPSGNYEQYF. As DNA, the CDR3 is TGTGCCAGCAGCCCGGAGCCTAGCGGGAACTACGAGCAGTACTTC.

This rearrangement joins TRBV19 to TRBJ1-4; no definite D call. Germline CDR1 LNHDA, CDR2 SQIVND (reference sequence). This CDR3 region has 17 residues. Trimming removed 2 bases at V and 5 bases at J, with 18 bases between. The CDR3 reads CASSINFAVRRNEKLFF. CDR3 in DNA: TGTGCCAGTAGTATAAACTTTGCGGTCCGGAGGAATGAAAAACTGTTTTTT.

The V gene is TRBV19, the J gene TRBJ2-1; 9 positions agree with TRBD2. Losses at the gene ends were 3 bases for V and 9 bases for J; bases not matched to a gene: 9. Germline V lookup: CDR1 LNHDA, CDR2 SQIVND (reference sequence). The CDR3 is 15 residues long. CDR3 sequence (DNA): TGTGCCAGTAGTATTTCAGCGGGAGGAGGTGGTGAGCAGTTCTTC. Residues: CASSISAGGGGEQFF. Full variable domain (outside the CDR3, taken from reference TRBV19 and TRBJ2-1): DGGITQSPKYLFRKEGQNVTLSCEQNLNHDAMYWYRQDPGQGLRLIYYSQIVNDFQKGDIAEGYSVSREKKESFPLTVTSAQKNPTAFYLCASSISAGGGGEQFFGPGTRLTVL.

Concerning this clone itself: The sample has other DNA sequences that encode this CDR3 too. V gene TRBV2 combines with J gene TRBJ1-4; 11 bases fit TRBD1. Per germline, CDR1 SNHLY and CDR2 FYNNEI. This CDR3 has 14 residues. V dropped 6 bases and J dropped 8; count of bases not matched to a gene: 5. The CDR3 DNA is TGTGCCAGCAGGAGGGGACAGGGGGAAGAAAAACTGTTTTTT. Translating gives CASRRGQGEEKLFF.

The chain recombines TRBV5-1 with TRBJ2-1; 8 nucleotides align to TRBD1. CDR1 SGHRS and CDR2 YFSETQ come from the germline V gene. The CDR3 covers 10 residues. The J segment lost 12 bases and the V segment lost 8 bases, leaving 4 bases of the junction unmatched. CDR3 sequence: CARDRVGQFF. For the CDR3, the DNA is TGCGCCAGGGACAGGGTTGGGCAGTTCTTC.

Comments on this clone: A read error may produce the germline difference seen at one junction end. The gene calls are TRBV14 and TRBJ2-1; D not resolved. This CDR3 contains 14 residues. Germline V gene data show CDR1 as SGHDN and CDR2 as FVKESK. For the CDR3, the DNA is TGTGCCAGCAGCCCCCCTGCCTCCTACGATGAGCAGTTCTTC. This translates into CASSPPASYDEQFF.

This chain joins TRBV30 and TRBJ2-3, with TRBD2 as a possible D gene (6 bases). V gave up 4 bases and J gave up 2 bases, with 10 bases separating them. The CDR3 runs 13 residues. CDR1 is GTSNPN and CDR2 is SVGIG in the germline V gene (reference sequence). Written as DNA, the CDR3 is TGTGCCTGGAACACTAGCCCCACAGATACGCAGTATTTT. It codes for CAWNTSPTDTQYF.

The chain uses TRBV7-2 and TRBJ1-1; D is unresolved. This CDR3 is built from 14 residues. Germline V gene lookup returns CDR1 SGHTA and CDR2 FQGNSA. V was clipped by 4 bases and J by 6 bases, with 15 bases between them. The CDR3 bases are TGTGCCAGCAGCTCACCGGGGAAGTACGCTGAAGCTTTCTTT. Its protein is CASSSPGKYAEAFF.